This entry lists 27 T cell receptor beta chains sequenced from one sample in a study of T cells after yellow fever vaccination. TCRdb reprocessed the 5' RACE reads via MiXCR and lists one record per CDR3 protein. Among about 68,000 distinct CDR3 sequences listed, 6.5% were seen once. The starting material was CD8+ T cells sorted from PBMCs, obtained roughly 45 days after the first yellow fever vaccination. Receptor source: a man between 18 and 29 years old who received the YFV17D yellow fever vaccine.

This clonotype appeared many times. The chain has TRBV5-6 and TRBJ2-7, with 7 bases matching TRBD1. Germline V lookup: CDR1 SGHDT, CDR2 YYEEEE. The CDR3 has 16 residues. Trimming took 1 base from V and 5 from J; bases not matched to a gene: 12. The CDR3 sequence: CASSLCSTGNCHEQYV. The DNA of the CDR3 is TGTGCCAGCAGCTTGTGTTCGACAGGGAATTGCCACGAGCAGTACGTC.

The rearrangement links TRBV20-1 to TRBJ1-5; TRBD1 matches at 7 bases. The CDR3 runs to 12 residues. The V segment lost 6 bases and the J segment 5 bases; nucleotides outside the gene matches: 4. Looked up from germline, CDR1 is DFQATT and CDR2 is SNEGSKA (reference sequence). The CDR3 bases are TGCAGTGCCACCCAGGGGGATCAGCCCCAGCATTTT. Residues: CSATQGDQPQHF.

This clonotype was seen a handful of times. The chain recombines TRBV7-8 with TRBJ1-4; 9 nucleotides align to TRBD1. The CDR3 length is 17 residues. Germline CDR1 SGHVS, CDR2 FQNEAQ. With V trimmed by 5 bases and J by 0 bases, 7 bases remained unmatched. CDR3 in amino acids: CASSKTGGYATNEKLFF. The CDR3 nucleotides read TGTGCCAGCAGCAAGACAGGGGGGTATGCAACTAATGAAAAACTGTTTTTT.

Concerning this clonotype: Possible read error: a much larger clone is one base away. This chain joins TRBV29-1 and TRBJ2-5, with 8 bases identical to TRBD1. CDR3 length: 16 residues. Trimming cost V 1 base and J 3 bases; bases outside gene matches: 10. Germline V gene data show CDR1 as SQVTM and CDR2 as ANQGSEA. CDR3 loop: CSVEGAAQGEKETQYF. The CDR3 region has the DNA TGCAGCGTTGAAGGGGCAGCACAGGGGGAAAAAGAGACCCAGTACTTC. Supplemented by reference TRBV29-1 and TRBJ2-5, the full variable domain reads SAVISQKPSRDICQRGTSLTIQCQVDSQVTMMFWYRQQPGQSLTLIATANQGSEATYESGFVIDKFPISRPNLTFSTLTVSNMSPEDSSIYLCSVEGAAQGEKETQYFGPGTRLLVL.

Ten or more counts support this clonotype. V usage is TRBV20-1 and J usage is TRBJ2-4; D unclear. The CDR3 contains 13 residues. Germline assignment: CDR1 DFQATT and CDR2 SNEGSKA (reference sequence). V gave up 1 base and J gave up 7 bases, with 11 bases separating them. CDR3: CSARGIRANIQYF. DNA for the CDR3: TGCAGTGCTAGAGGGATCCGGGCTAACATTCAGTACTTC.

This chain uses TRBV29-1 with TRBJ2-5, with 10 positions matching TRBD1. The length of the CDR3 is 14 residues. The V segment lost 6 bases and the J segment 4 bases; nucleotides outside the gene matches: 8. Germline V CDR1 and CDR2: SQVTM, ANQGSEA. The CDR3 nucleotides are TGCAGCGTAGTCGACAGGGGGCAGAGAGAGACCCAGTACTTC. This gives the protein CSVVDRGQRETQYF. Full variable domain (rest looked up from reference TRBV29-1 and TRBJ2-5): SAVISQKPSRDICQRGTSLTIQCQVDSQVTMMFWYRQQPGQSLTLIATANQGSEATYESGFVIDKFPISRPNLTFSTLTVSNMSPEDSSIYLCSVVDRGQRETQYFGPGTRLLVL.

This clonotype was detected many times. The V call is TRBV7-8, the J call TRBJ2-7; 9 nucleotides agree with TRBD1. The V and J ends lost 4 bases and 5 bases, in that order; junction bases with no gene match: 12. The CDR3 extends over 16 amino acids. CDR1 SGHVS and CDR2 FQNEAQ come from the germline V gene. CDR3 protein: CASSSRTGTGSNEQYF. The CDR3 DNA reads TGTGCCAGCAGCTCTCGCACCGGGACAGGGTCCAACGAGCAGTACTTC.

This clonotype was seen only a few times. The chain uses TRBV6-1 and TRBJ1-2; no clear D. The V and J ends lost 3 bases and 8 bases respectively, with 13 bases between them. The CDR3 is made up of 13 amino acids. From germline, CDR1 is MNHNS and CDR2 SASEGT. The CDR3 DNA sequence: TGTGCCAGCAGTGAGAGCCGGGTGGGGGGCTACACCTTC. Encoded protein: CASSESRVGGYTF.

The chain uses TRBV7-9 and TRBJ2-5; unclear D gene. Trimming stripped 1 base from V and 3 bases from J, with 6 bases between. The V gene's germline CDR1 is SEHNR and CDR2 FQNEAQ (reference sequence). CDR3 length: 13 residues. CDR3 DNA: TGTGCCAGCAGCTTAGGGTCAGAAGAGACCCAGTACTTC. Translated: CASSLGSEETQYF. Combining the CDR3 with reference TRBV7-9 and TRBJ2-5 gives the whole variable domain DTGVSQNPRHKITKRGQNVTFRCDPISEHNRLYWYRQTLGQGPEFLTYFQNEAQLEKSRLLSDRFSAERPKGSFSTLEIQRTEQGDSAMYLCASSLGSEETQYFGPGTRLLVL.

This clonotype was counted many times. This chain joins TRBV29-1 and TRBJ1-2; tentative D call: TRBD1 (6 bases). The CDR3 runs to 12 residues. Germline CDR1 and CDR2: SQVTM and ANQGSEA. V lost 5 bases and J 7 bases, leaving 14 bases between the germline ends. CDR3 region: CSVSTGSSGYTF. The CDR3 bases are TGCAGCGTTAGCACAGGGTCAAGTGGCTACACCTTC.

The CDR3 region is CASSLALGERYEQYF. In DNA, the CDR3 is TGCGCCAGCAGCTTGGCCTTGGGAGAGCGCTACGAGCAGTACTTC. The chain links TRBV5-1 to TRBJ2-7; D is perhaps TRBD2 (5 bases). Germline-derived CDR1 and CDR2 are SGHRS and YFSETQ. The CDR3 has 15 residues. V was pared by 0 bases and J by 3 bases, with 13 bases between.

This clonotype was seen a few times. This chain uses TRBV3-1 with TRBJ2-1; D perhaps matches TRBD1 (6 bases). Germline V gene lookup returns CDR1 LGHDT and CDR2 YNNKEL (reference sequence). Between the trimmed V and J ends, which lost 3 bases and 4 bases, there was a span of 13 bases. There are 15 residues in the CDR3. Here the CDR3 reads CASSHTGQIYNEQFF. CDR3 nucleotides: TGTGCCAGCAGCCACACCGGACAGATATACAATGAGCAGTTCTTC.

A few counts support this clonotype. This chain connects TRBV19 to TRBJ1-2; D perhaps matches TRBD1 (6 bases). Per the germline V gene, CDR1 is LNHDA and CDR2 is SQIVND (reference sequence). The CDR3 is made up of 13 amino acids. Trimming took off 6 bases at V and 4 bases at J, with 12 bases between the two ends. The CDR3 sequence: CASRRTELYGYTF. The CDR3 region has the DNA TGTGCCAGTAGGAGGACAGAACTCTATGGCTACACCTTC.

This clonotype was found many times. The chain employs TRBV5-1 and TRBJ2-1; D is perhaps TRBD1 (6 bases). The CDR3 extends over 16 amino acids. Germline CDR1 and CDR2: SGHRS and YFSETQ. The V end was cut by 1 base, the J end by 4 bases, with 15 bases between. The CDR3 spells CASSLLGQREYNEQFF. In DNA, the CDR3 is TGCGCCAGCAGCTTGTTAGGACAGAGAGAATACAATGAGCAGTTCTTC.

This clonotype was counted at least ten times. The chain couples TRBV29-1 to TRBJ2-5; D might be TRBD2 (6 bases). The germline V gene has CDR1 SQVTM and CDR2 ANQGSEA. The length of the CDR3 is 16 residues. Between the trimmed V and J ends, which lost 2 bases and 5 bases, there was a span of 21 bases. CDR3 in amino acids: CSVEPLPGGRDETQYF. The CDR3 nucleotides are TGCAGCGTTGAACCACTACCTGGGGGGAGAGATGAGACCCAGTACTTC. Supplemented by reference TRBV29-1 and TRBJ2-5, the full variable domain reads SAVISQKPSRDICQRGTSLTIQCQVDSQVTMMFWYRQQPGQSLTLIATANQGSEATYESGFVIDKFPISRPNLTFSTLTVSNMSPEDSSIYLCSVEPLPGGRDETQYFGPGTRLLVL.

The rearrangement joins TRBV20-1 to TRBJ1-1, with 7 nucleotides matching TRBD1. Losses at the gene ends were 0 bases for V and 0 bases for J; bases not matched to a gene: 7. Germline CDR1 reads DFQATT; CDR2 reads SNEGSKA (reference sequence). The CDR3 covers 16 residues. For the CDR3, the DNA is TGCAGTGCTAGAGATCTTCAGGGGGAGATGAACACTGAAGCTTTCTTT. This codes for CSARDLQGEMNTEAFF.

This chain joins TRBV29-1 and TRBJ1-1, with D tentatively TRBD1 (6 bases). This CDR3 contains 13 residues. Germline-derived CDR1 and CDR2 are SQVTM and ANQGSEA. Between the trimmed V and J ends, which lost 5 bases and 6 bases, there was a span of 16 bases. CDR3 protein: CSVITGTGSEAFF. In DNA, the CDR3 is TGCAGCGTTATAACAGGGACGGGCTCTGAAGCTTTCTTT.

Ten or more counts support this clonotype. The CDR3 nucleotides read TGTGCCAGCAGCGGGCGTGCGGGGAACTCCTACGAGCAGTACTTC. It translates to CASSGRAGNSYEQYF. The J gene is TRBJ2-7, the V gene TRBV9, with D perhaps TRBD2 (6 bases). Germline V lookup: CDR1 SGDLS, CDR2 YYNGEE. Trimming removed 3 bases at V and 0 bases at J, with 13 bases between. The CDR3 totals 15 residues.

This clonotype showed up many times. This sequence joins TRBV11-2 and TRBJ2-7; weak D call: TRBD2 (5 bases). The germline V and J ends were trimmed by 5 bases and 0 bases, with 23 bases remaining between them. Germline V lookup: CDR1 SGHAT, CDR2 FQNNGV. This CDR3 spans 18 amino acids. CDR3 in amino acids: CASSLDNHTGLISYEQYF. DNA for the CDR3: TGTGCCAGCAGCCTCGATAATCATACGGGGTTGATCTCCTACGAGCAGTACTTC. The whole variable domain, filled in from reference TRBV11-2 and TRBJ2-7, reads EAGVAQSPRYKIIEKRQSVAFWCNPISGHATLYWYQQILGQGPKLLIQFQNNGVVDDSQLPKDRFSAERLKGVDSTLKIQPAKLEDSAVYLCASSLDNHTGLISYEQYFGPGTRLTVT.

This clonotype was seen at least ten times. The rearrangement links TRBV24-1 to TRBJ2-2, with 10 bases that match TRBD1. The V and J ends lost 9 bases and 3 bases, in that order; junction bases with no gene match: 0. CDR3 length: 13 amino acids. The germline V gene encodes CDR1 KGHDR and CDR2 SFDVKD. CDR3 coding DNA: TGTGCCACCGGGACAGGGGACACCGGGGAGCTGTTTTTT. Translation gives CATGTGDTGELFF.

This clonotype appeared many times. V usage is TRBV5-5 and J usage is TRBJ1-4; TRBD1 agrees at 8 bases. CDR3 length equals 17 residues. Germline trimming cut 4 bases from V and 7 bases from J; bases unmatched to any gene: 15. Germline CDR1 is SGHKS and CDR2 is YYEKEE (reference sequence). The CDR3 loop is CASSPRTTGGRGEKLFF. In DNA, the CDR3 is TGTGCCAGCAGCCCTAGAACAACAGGGGGAAGGGGTGAAAAACTGTTTTTT.

At least ten counts were recorded for this clonotype. This sequence joins TRBV4-1 and TRBJ2-1; 10 nucleotides align to TRBD1. Germline CDR1 MGHRA, CDR2 YSYEKL. This CDR3 contains 17 residues. V gave up 1 base and J gave up 9 bases; unmatched junction bases: 12. This CDR3 reads CASSQVPGTGDRPEQFF. CDR3 coding DNA: TGCGCCAGCAGCCAAGTTCCCGGGACAGGGGATCGGCCTGAGCAGTTCTTC.

The chain is built from TRBV14 and TRBJ2-3; TRBD2 aligns across 8 bases. After removal of 1 base from V and 5 bases from J, the junction contained 5 bases not matched to a gene. Germline V gives CDR1 SGHDN, CDR2 FVKESK. The CDR3 has 15 residues. CDR3 sequence reads: CASSQVRGAVDTQYF. In DNA form, the CDR3 reads TGTGCCAGCAGCCAAGTGCGGGGGGCGGTAGATACGCAGTATTTT.

There are many counts of this clonotype. The gene calls are TRBV6-5 and TRBJ2-1; TRBD2 matches 11 bases. The CDR3 sequence is 18 residues long. CDR1 MNHEY and CDR2 SVGAGI come from the germline V gene. V lost 3 bases, J lost 2 bases, and 9 bases stayed unmatched. Written as DNA, the CDR3 is TGTGCCAGCAGTTATGTGCCTAGCGGGGGGTTTCCCTACAATGAGCAGTTCTTC. The encoded protein is CASSYVPSGGFPYNEQFF.

This clonotype has ten or more counts. The V call is TRBV29-1, the J call TRBJ2-7; possible D gene TRBD2, 5 bases. Per the germline V gene, CDR1 is SQVTM and CDR2 is ANQGSEA. There are 14 residues in the CDR3. Trimming shortened V by 3 bases and J by 4 bases, and 16 bases separated the two germline ends. CDR3 region: CSVDSAEVGYEQYF. The DNA of the CDR3 is TGCAGCGTTGATTCGGCGGAGGTGGGTTACGAGCAGTACTTC.

Ten or more counts support this clonotype. The V gene is TRBV11-2, the J gene TRBJ2-2, with 10 bases that match TRBD2. Trimming took 5 bases from V and 5 from J; bases not matched to a gene: 17. Germline CDR1 is SGHAT and CDR2 is FQNNGV. This CDR3 contains 19 residues. CDR3 nucleotide sequence: TGTGCCAGCAGCCCACGCCCGACTGCTAGCGGGGGATTAACCGGGGAGCTGTTTTTT. Amino acid sequence: CASSPRPTASGGLTGELFF.

The table lists this clonotype with many counts. The rearrangement joins TRBV12-3 or TRBV12-4 to TRBJ2-1; TRBD1 might be the D (5 bases). This CDR3 has 15 amino acids. Trimming took off 2 bases at V and 0 bases at J, with 8 bases between the two ends. The CDR3 nucleotides are TGTGCCAGCAGTTTACTAGACAGCTCCTACAATGAGCAGTTCTTC. This codes for CASSLLDSSYNEQFF.